The clone carrying this T cell receptor (beta chain) was seen only a few times. As the template, RNA transcripts were used to amplify TCR beta CDR3 regions. HTBI-primed first-round RT-PCR preceded second-round multiplex PCR. From the multiplex PCR reads, TCRdb called clonotypes with MiXCR, one entry per CDR3 protein. The repertoire includes about 240,000 distinct CDR3 sequences, around 50% of them detected once, and approximately 44% sits in the top ten. The CDR3 contains 13 residues. In germline, CDR1 is SNHLY, CDR2 FYNNEI. V lost 4 bases, J lost 3 bases, and 3 bases stayed unmatched. These data originate in a study of Graves' ophthalmopathy and Graves' hyperthyroidism.

Sequencing was performed on peripheral blood. The receptor's source is an adult man with Graves' ophthalmopathy. The V call is TRBV2, the J call TRBJ2-7, with TRBD1 matching 7 bases. CDR3 sequence (DNA): TGTGCCAGCAGTGTCTACAGGGGCTACGAGCAGTACTTC. The encoded protein is CASSVYRGYEQYF.